This T cell receptor (beta chain) emerged from a study of cytomegalovirus exposure and HLA in healthy donors. Study background: Around 80 million unique TCRs from HLA-typed donors were held in an early data release.

CDR3 length: 15 amino acids. The germline gives CDR1 MNHNY, CDR2 SVGAGI (reference sequence). Findings of the study overall: Several of the most significant clusters appeared linked to common viral pathogens, based on a later analysis.

PCR employed 60 Vbeta and 13 Jbeta primers. TCRdb keeps only in-frame clones here, not all; method: immunoSEQ multiplex PCR. The profile shows under 150,000 clones, around 83% of them singletons. Comments on this clone: The target antigen is unknown.

The TCR sequence derives from a man aged 45-65 years in good health and CMV-seronegative. The source material was PBMCs. The chain joins TRBV6-6 to TRBJ2-5; D ambiguous. The closer fit of TRBJ2-7 to the DNA end suggests the J call may be wrong. Here the CDR3 DNA reads TGTGCCAGCAGTTATAACAGTTCCCCCTCCTACGAGCAGTACTTC. It translates to CASSYNSSPSYEQYF.